Shown below are 5 T cell receptor beta chains from a single sample sequenced in a study of human T cells and chemical hapten exposure. TCRdb recomputed calls from the RACE reads with MiXCR, one row per CDR3 protein. The sample records 80,000 to 100,000 distinct CDR3 sequences, less than 35% being singletons. The time point was: patch test 3, about 24 weeks after DPC sensitization. The treatment is: therapeutic diphenylcyclopropenone sensitization with weekly scalp DPC. The input for sequencing was whole blood, taken in connection with sensitization to the hapten diphenylcyclopropenone (DPC). The receptors were sampled from a man aged 35 to 55 with alopecia areata. Some clones in this sample may be carry-over from other donors' samples.

This rearrangement joins TRBV5-1 to TRBJ2-5; D is unresolved. The CDR3 is made up of 14 amino acids. The germline V and J ends were trimmed by 0 bases and 1 base, with 7 bases remaining between them. Germline V gene data show CDR1 as SGHRS and CDR2 as YFSETQ. CDR3 amino acids: CASSLAPTQETQYF. For the CDR3, the DNA is TGCGCCAGCAGCTTGGCCCCAACCCAAGAGACCCAGTACTTC.

The CDR3 here is CSVSGLVSTGELFF. As DNA, the CDR3 is TGCAGCGTTTCGGGACTAGTAAGCACCGGGGAGCTGTTTTTT. J is TRBJ2-2 and V is TRBV29-1; TRBD2 matches 8 bases. The CDR3 runs 14 residues. Germline CDR1 reads SQVTM; CDR2 reads ANQGSEA. V lost 5 bases and J lost 4; bases outside the gene matches: 6.

The J gene is TRBJ2-7, the V gene TRBV14, with 8 bases that match TRBD2. Germline V CDR1 and CDR2: SGHDN, FVKESK. The trim removed 4 bases at V and 2 bases at J, leaving 7 bases unmatched. This CDR3 is built from 15 residues. The CDR3 region is CASSPRPAGAYEQYF. The CDR3 nucleotides read TGTGCCAGCAGCCCCAGGCCAGCGGGAGCCTACGAGCAGTACTTC.

In this sample, this clonotype turned up a few times. The J gene is TRBJ1-1, the V gene TRBV20-1, with 8 bases that match TRBD1. This CDR3 is built from 15 residues. V lost 0 bases, J lost 5 bases, and 8 bases stayed unmatched. Germline-derived CDR1 and CDR2 are DFQATT and SNEGSKA (reference sequence). In DNA, the CDR3 is TGCAGTGCTAGAGATATGCAGGGGGCGCGGACTGAAGCTTTCTTT. Its protein product is CSARDMQGARTEAFF.

The table lists this clonotype with a few counts. This sequence joins TRBV15 and TRBJ1-3, with 10 positions matching TRBD1. The CDR3 consists of 18 residues. Looked up from germline, CDR1 is LNHNV and CDR2 is YYDKDF (reference sequence). V lost 0 bases and J lost 9; bases outside the gene matches: 14. CDR3 nucleotide sequence: TGTGCCACCAGCAGAGATCGGGGACAGGGGCTTGGTCGGGCCACCATATATTTT. Encoded protein: CATSRDRGQGLGRATIYF.